This T cell receptor beta chain emerged from a study of CD8 T cells in ankylosing spondylitis. Libraries of TCR beta came from quantitative 5'-RACE with molecular barcodes. TCRdb recomputed calls from the 5' RACE reads with MiXCR, one row per CDR3 protein. The sample shows 400,000 to 450,000 distinct CDR3 sequences, roughly a sixth of them seen only once. Broader study findings: Reported data indicate significant enrichment of disease-linked clones within matched ankylosing spondylitis synovial fluid. What seemed typical of ankylosing spondylitis blood was a TCR beta motif built from roughly 8 highly homologous variants. Past studies reported some motif variants in reactive arthritis synovial fluid and blood.

This clonotype was observed a few times. Antigen specificity is unknown. Germline assignment: CDR1 SGHAT and CDR2 FQNNGV. Trimming took off 5 bases at V and 4 bases at J, with 9 bases between the two ends. The CDR3 is made up of 13 amino acids. This clonotype originated in a male donor with ankylosing spondylitis. V gene TRBV11-2 combines with J gene TRBJ2-4; no clear D gene. Material for sequencing was blood, either unsorted or a sorted T cell fraction (not recorded which). The CDR3 here is CASSEDWKNIQYF. The CDR3, as DNA: TGTGCCAGCAGCGAAGACTGGAAAAACATTCAGTACTTC.